This T cell receptor (beta chain) was retrieved from a study of spatial heterogeneity in lung cancer (dated 2019 in TCRdb). Concerning the study at large: Beta-chain transcripts were consistently detected in greater numbers than alpha-chain transcripts, which likely reflected higher beta-chain transcript abundance. Both alpha and beta chains were TCR-sequenced in approximately 220 tumor regions, under 70 matched nontumor lung samples and some 50 PBMC samples obtained at surgery. Nonsynonymous mutation counts, determined by whole-exome sequencing of tumor tissue, were related to TCR repertoire features. TCR alpha and beta repertoires were quantitatively compared across multiple tumor regions, matched nontumor lung and blood in non-small cell lung cancer. In the raw uncorrected reads, each unique combination of TCR and UMI appeared on average more than ten times. Overall results and qualifications from the work: Additional single-cell paired TCR alpha and beta sequencing was considered necessary to confirm, at a functional level, the hypothesis that regional TCRs recognize regional mutations. Ubiquitous expanded tumor TCRs showed up in blood more often at tumor resection than at routine follow-up.

The library was produced with 5' RACE. The listed sequencing device is NextSeq 500. To allow correction of PCR and sequencing errors, the TCR library protocol tagged every TCR cDNA molecule with a unique molecular identifier. Turning to the authors' computational methods: Decombinator tools were used for TCR identification, UMI-based error correction and CDR3 extraction. Expanded TCRs were defined as those above a frequency of 2 per 1,000, corresponding to the top 1% of the tumor frequency distribution. Renyi diversity was calculated using the R vegan package after each repertoire was subsampled 100 times to 5,000 TCRs. To build CDR3 similarity networks, amino acid triplet string-kernel similarity was used, and CDR3s were connected when their pairwise similarity was above 0.82. TCRdb's own reprocessing of the public reads used fastp at Q25 and MiXCR and kept productive beta chains. Rows are combined by CDR3 protein, so each entry shows the most common genes and DNA. The V and J calls follow TCRdb's processing rather than the paper's. Present in this sample are roughly 18,000 distinct CDR3 sequences, around 19% of which were seen just once. The biggest ten clones account for over 12% of the sample.

What this sample's time point label stands for: sample taken at primary tumor resection. TCR sequencing used whole RNA extracted from tumor and nontumor lung tissue, or from cryopreserved PBMC samples, without cell sorting. Donors were 65 to 85 patients with early-stage, untreated non-small cell lung cancer from the lung TRACERx cohort. Only patients with enough RNA available from two or more tumor regions were chosen for TCR sequencing. As regards this clonotype: It has no known antigen specificity. Base qualities are not recorded, but no much larger clone differs from it by a single base.

The input for sequencing was PBMCs, taken at surgery. This TCR was sampled from a male donor with early-stage non-small cell lung cancer.

The CDR3 region has the sequence CSVSSGTTYEQYF. The DNA sequence is given as TGCAGCGTTAGTAGTGGGACAACTTACGAGCAGTACTTC. The rearranged segments are TRBV29-1 and TRBJ2-7; 6 matching bases give a weak D call of TRBD1. From the germline V gene, CDR1 is SQVTM and CDR2 is ANQGSEA. Taken from cysteine to phenylalanine, the CDR3 has 13 residues. The sequence is cut down to CDR3 DNA, 39 bases in frame from base 1. Trimming costs V 5 bases and J 4 bases, and their ends lie 15 bases apart.